Listed here is a single TCR beta chain. The source of the sample is a study of PD-L1 blockade in urothelial cancer. Study-level background: Males with urothelial cancer arising in the bladder constituted about nine tenths of the roughly 29 patients. Blood samples had a median of approximately 150,000 T cells, approximately 83,000 unique TCRs, and clonality roughly 0.073.

Germline CDR1 reads LNHDA; CDR2 reads SQIVND (reference sequence). This CDR3 is built from 16 residues. Trimming removed 4 bases at V and 3 bases at J, with 17 bases between. As to time point: peripheral blood 6 weeks after treatment start. Urothelial carcinoma affected the patients, and it was locally advanced or metastatic. Assay used: immunoSEQ multiplex PCR; TCRdb lists only in-frame clones, some missing. Here the sample spans more than 90,000 clones, 83% being singletons. The starting material was PBMCs, obtained around atezolizumab (anti-PD-L1) treatment. The origin of this receptor is a man between 65 and 85 years old with urothelial cancer. This chain links TRBV19 with TRBJ2-3; no clear D. The CDR3 loop reads CASSTTLVRNTDTQYF. CDR3 DNA sequence: TGTGCCAGTAGTACAACCCTAGTAAGGAATACAGATACGCAGTATTTT.